This T cell receptor beta chain was documented in a study of cytomegalovirus exposure and HLA in healthy donors. General observations from the study: Reportedly, a later analysis found an Asian-associated ancestry cluster had fewer N-insertions than the approximately 640-donor mean. In vitro checks showed that a few CMV-associated chains really do target CMV antigens. Most TCR sequences showed up rarely, but some public TCRs showed up in many donors.

As for this clone: What it binds is not known.

Researchers ran the PCR with 60 Vbeta and 13 Jbeta primers. Only in-frame clones appear in the TCRdb table, and some are missing; sequencing was by immunoSEQ multiplex PCR. Its table records some 200,000 clones. CDR3 length: 17 amino acids. With 4 bases clipped from V and 0 bases from J, the junction kept 12 bases outside the gene matches. Germline V gene lookup returns CDR1 SGHRS and CDR2 YFSETQ. The J gene is TRBJ1-2, the V gene TRBV5-1; 7 nucleotides match TRBD1. The receptor was isolated from a woman between 18 and 29 years old in good health and CMV-seropositive. What was sequenced was PBMCs. The CDR3 protein is CASSLGQAVFTNYGYTF. Written as DNA, the CDR3 is TGCGCCAGCAGCCTCGGACAGGCCGTCTTTACTAACTATGGCTACACCTTC.